This T cell receptor (beta chain) was sequenced in a study of CD8 T cells in ankylosing spondylitis. As to this clonotype: Its antigen is not identified.

Study-wide findings and caveats: What appeared characteristic of ankylosing spondylitis blood was a TCR beta motif of fewer than ten highly homologous variants.

Trimming pared 7 bases from V and 5 bases from J, leaving 14 bases between. The CDR3 extends over 13 amino acids. Germline-derived CDR1 and CDR2 are MNHNS and SASEGT. Library preparation for TCR beta used quantitative 5'-RACE with molecular barcodes. Each CDR3 protein gets one entry after TCRdb re-called the 5' RACE reads with MiXCR. The sample includes 200,000 to 250,000 distinct CDR3 sequences, around 6.6% of them seen just once. Sequencing was carried out using blood, either unsorted or a sorted T cell fraction (not recorded which). The chain is built from TRBV6-1 and TRBJ1-1, with D perhaps matching TRBD1 (6 bases). The TCR was taken from a male donor with ankylosing spondylitis. Written as DNA, the CDR3 is TGTGCCAGCACCCAGACAGGTAGAACTGAAGCTTTCTTT. Its protein product is CASTQTGRTEAFF.